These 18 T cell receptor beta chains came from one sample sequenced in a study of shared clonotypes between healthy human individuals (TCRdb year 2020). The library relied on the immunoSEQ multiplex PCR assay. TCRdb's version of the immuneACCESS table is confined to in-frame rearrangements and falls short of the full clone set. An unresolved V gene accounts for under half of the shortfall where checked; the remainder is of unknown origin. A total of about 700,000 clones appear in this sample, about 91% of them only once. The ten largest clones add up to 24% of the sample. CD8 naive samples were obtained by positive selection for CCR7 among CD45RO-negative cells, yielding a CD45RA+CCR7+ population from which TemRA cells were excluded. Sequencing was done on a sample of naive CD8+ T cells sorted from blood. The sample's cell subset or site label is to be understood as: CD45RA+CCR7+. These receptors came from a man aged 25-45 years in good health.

The CDR3 protein is CASSLAGLGREQYF. The CDR3 nucleotides read TGTGCCAGCAGCTTAGCAGGGCTGGGTCGCGAGCAGTACTTC. This sequence joins TRBV11-1 and TRBJ2-7, with no clear D. V was cut by 0 bases and J by 6 bases, with 12 bases left in between. Germline CDR1 SGHAT, CDR2 FQDESV (reference sequence). The length of the CDR3 is 14 residues.

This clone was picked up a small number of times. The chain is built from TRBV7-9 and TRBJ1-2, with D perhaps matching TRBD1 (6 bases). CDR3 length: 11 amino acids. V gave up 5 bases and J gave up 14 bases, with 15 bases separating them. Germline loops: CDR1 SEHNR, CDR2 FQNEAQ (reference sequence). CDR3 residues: CASSPQGGLTF. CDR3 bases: TGTGCCAGCAGCCCGCAAGGGGGGCTAACCTTC.

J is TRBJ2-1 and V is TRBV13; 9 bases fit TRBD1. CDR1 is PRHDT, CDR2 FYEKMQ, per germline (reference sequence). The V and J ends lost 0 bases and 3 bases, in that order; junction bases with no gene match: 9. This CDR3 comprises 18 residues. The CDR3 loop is CASSLGPLTGGVYNEQFF. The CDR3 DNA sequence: TGTGCCAGCAGCTTAGGCCCTCTGACAGGGGGAGTCTACAATGAGCAGTTCTTC.

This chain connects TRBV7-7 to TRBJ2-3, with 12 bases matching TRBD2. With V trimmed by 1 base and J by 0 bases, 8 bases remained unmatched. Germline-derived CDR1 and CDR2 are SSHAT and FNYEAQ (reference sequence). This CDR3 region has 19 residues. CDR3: CASSLGLAGVNPSTDTQYF. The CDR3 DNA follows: TGTGCCAGCAGCTTAGGACTAGCGGGAGTGAATCCTAGCACAGATACGCAGTATTTT. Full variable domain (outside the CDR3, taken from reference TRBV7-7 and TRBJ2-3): GAGVSQSPRYKVTKRGQDVTLRCDPISSHATLYWYQQALGQGPEFLTYFNYEAQPDKSGLPSDRFSAERPEGSISTLTIQRTEQRDSAMYRCASSLGLAGVNPSTDTQYFGPGTRLTVL.

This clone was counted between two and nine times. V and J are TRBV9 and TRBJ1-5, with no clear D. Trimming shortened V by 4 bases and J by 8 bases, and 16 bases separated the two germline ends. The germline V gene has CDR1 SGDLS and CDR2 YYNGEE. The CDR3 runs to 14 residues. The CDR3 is CASSQEGVFEPQHF. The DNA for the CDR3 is TGTGCCAGCAGCCAGGAGGGCGTGTTCGAGCCCCAGCATTTT.

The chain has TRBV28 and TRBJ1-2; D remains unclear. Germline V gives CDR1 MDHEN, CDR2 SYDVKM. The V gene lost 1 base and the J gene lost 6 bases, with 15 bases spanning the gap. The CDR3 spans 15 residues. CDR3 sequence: CASSLLRSVRDGYTF. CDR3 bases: TGTGCCAGCAGTTTATTGCGGTCCGTCCGGGATGGCTACACCTTC.

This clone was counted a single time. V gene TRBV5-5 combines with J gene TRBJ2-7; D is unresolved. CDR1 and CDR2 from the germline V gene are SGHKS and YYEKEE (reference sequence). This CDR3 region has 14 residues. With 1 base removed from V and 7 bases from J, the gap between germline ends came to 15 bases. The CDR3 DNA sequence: TGTGCCAGCAGCTTGCGATTCAGACTCTTAGAGCAGTACTTC. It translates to CASSLRFRLLEQYF.

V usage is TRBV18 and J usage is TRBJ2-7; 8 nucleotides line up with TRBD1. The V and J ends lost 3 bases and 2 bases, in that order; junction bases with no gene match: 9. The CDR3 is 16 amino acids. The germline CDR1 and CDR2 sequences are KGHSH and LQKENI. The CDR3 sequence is CASSPRGQGTTYEQYF. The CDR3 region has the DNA TGTGCCAGCTCACCCAGGGGGCAGGGTACCACCTACGAGCAGTACTTC.

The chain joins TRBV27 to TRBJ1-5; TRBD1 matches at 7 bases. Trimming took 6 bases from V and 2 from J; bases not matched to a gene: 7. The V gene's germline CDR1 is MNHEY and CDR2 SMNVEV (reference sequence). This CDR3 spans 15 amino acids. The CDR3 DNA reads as TGTGCCAGCAGACGAGGGGGCCTTGGCAATCAGCCCCAGCATTTT. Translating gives CASRRGGLGNQPQHF.

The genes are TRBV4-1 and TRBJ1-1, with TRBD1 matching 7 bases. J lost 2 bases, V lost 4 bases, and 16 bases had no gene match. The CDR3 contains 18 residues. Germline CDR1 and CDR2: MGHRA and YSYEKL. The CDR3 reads CASSRRDSSVLGNTEAFF. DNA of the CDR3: TGCGCCAGCAGCCGGAGGGACAGCTCTGTCCTTGGCAACACTGAAGCTTTCTTT.

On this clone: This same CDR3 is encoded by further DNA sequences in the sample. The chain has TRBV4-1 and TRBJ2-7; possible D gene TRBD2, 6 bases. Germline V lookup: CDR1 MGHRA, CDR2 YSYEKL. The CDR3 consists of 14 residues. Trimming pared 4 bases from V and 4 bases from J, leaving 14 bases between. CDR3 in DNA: TGCGCCAGCAGCCCCTCAGGAGGAGGGTACGAGCAGTACTTC. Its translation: CASSPSGGGYEQYF.

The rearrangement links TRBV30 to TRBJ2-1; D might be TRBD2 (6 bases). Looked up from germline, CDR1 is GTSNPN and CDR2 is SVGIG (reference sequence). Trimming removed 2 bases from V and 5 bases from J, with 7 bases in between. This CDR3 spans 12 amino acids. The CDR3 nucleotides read TGTGCCTGGAGTAGGGAGGACAATGAGCAGTTCTTC. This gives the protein CAWSREDNEQFF.

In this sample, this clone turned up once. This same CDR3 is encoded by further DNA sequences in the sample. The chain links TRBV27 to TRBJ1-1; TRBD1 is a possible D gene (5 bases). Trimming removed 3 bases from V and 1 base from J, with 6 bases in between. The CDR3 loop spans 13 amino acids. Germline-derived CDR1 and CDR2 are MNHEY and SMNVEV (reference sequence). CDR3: CASSFGGNTEAFF. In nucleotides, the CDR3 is TGTGCCAGCAGTTTCGGGGGGAACACTGAAGCTTTCTTT.

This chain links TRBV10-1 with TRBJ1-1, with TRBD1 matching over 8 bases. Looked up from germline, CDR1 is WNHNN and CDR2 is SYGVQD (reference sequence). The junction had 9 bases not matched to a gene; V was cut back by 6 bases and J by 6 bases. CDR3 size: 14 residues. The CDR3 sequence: CASSGTGRLSEAFF. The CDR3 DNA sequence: TGCGCCAGCAGCGGGACAGGACGTCTTTCTGAAGCTTTCTTT.

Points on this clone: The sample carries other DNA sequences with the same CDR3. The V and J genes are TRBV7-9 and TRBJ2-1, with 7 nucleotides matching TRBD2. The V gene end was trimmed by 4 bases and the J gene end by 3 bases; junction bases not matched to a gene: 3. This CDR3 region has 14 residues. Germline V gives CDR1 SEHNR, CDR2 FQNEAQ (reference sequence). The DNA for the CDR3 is TGTGCCAGCAGCTCTAGCGGACTCTACAATGAGCAGTTCTTC. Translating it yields CASSSSGLYNEQFF.

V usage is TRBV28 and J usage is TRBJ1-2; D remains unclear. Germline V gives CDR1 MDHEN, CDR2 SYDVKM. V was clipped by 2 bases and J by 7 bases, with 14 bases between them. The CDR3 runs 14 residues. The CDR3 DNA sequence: TGTGCCAGCAGTTTAGAGAGGGAAGGGTCTGGCTACACCTTC. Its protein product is CASSLEREGSGYTF.

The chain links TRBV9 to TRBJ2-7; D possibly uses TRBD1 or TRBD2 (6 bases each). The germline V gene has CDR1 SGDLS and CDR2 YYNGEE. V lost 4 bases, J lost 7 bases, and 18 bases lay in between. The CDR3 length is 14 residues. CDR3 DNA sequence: TGTGCCAGCAGCCCCCGGGGGCAGGGTGAAGAGCAGTACTTC. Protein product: CASSPRGQGEEQYF.

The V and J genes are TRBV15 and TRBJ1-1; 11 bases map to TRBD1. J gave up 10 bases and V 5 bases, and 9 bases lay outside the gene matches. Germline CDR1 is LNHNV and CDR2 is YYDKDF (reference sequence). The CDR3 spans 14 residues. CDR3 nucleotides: TGTGCCACCAGCCTGTGGACAGGGGGCGATGGAGCTTTCTTT. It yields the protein CATSLWTGGDGAFF.